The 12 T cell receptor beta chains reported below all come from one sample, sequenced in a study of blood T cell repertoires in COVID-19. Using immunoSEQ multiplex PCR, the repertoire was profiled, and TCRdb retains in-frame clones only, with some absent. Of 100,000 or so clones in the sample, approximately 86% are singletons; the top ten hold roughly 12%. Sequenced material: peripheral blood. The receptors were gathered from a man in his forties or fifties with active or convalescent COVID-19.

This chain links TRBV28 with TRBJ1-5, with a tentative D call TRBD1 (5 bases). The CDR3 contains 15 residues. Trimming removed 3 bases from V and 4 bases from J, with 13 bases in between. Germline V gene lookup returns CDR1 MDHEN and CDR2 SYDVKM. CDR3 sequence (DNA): TGTGCCAGCAGTTTCTCAGGGATCGATAATCAGCCCCAGCATTTT. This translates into CASSFSGIDNQPQHF.

The CDR3 region has the DNA TGTGCCAGCAAGCCAGGGCCAACTAATGAAAAACTGTTTTTT. Translation gives CASKPGPTNEKLFF. The V and J genes are TRBV6-5 and TRBJ1-4; D is possibly TRBD1 (5 bases). The V and J ends lost 7 bases and 0 bases respectively, with 9 bases between them. Germline V gene lookup returns CDR1 MNHEY and CDR2 SVGAGI. The CDR3 runs 14 residues.

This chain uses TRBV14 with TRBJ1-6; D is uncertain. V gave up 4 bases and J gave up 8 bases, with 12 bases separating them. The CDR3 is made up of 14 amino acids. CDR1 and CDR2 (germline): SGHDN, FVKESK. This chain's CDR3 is CASSLSGEDSPLHF. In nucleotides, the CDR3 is TGTGCCAGCAGCCTCAGCGGGGAAGATTCACCCCTCCACTTT.

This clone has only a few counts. The chain's CDR3 is CASSLVTRGAFRELFF. The CDR3 DNA is TGTGCCAGCAGCTTAGTAACCAGGGGGGCGTTTCGGGAGCTGTTTTTT. The chain carries TRBV7-2 and TRBJ2-2; TRBD1 is a possible D gene (7 bases). Trimming stripped 1 base from V and 9 bases from J, with 18 bases between. The CDR3 has 16 amino acids. CDR1 SGHTA and CDR2 FQGNSA come from the germline V gene.

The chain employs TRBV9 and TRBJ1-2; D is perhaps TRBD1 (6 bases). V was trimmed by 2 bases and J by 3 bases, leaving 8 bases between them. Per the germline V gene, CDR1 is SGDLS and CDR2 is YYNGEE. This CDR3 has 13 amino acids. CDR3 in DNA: TGTGCCAGCAGCGTCAGGGGCGACTATGGCTACACCTTC. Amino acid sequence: CASSVRGDYGYTF.

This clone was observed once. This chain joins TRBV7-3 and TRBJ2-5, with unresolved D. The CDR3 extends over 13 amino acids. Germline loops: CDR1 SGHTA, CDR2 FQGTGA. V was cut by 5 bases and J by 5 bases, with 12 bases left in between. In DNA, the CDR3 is TGTGCCAGCAGCGCAGGCCTCGGCGAGACCCAGTACTTC. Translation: CASSAGLGETQYF. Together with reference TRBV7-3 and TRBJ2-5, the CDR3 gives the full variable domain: GAGVSQTPSNKVTEKGKYVELRCDPISGHTALYWYRQSLGQGPEFLIYFQGTGAADDSGLPNDRFFAVRPEGSVSTLKIQRTERGDSAVYLCASSAGLGETQYFGPGTRLLVL.

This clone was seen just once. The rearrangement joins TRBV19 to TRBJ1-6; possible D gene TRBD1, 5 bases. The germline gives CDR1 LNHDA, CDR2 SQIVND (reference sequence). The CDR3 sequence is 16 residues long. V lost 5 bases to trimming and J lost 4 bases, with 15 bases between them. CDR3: CASSHPAAGYNSPLHF. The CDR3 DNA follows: TGTGCCAGTAGTCACCCGGCGGCAGGGTATAATTCACCCCTCCACTTT.

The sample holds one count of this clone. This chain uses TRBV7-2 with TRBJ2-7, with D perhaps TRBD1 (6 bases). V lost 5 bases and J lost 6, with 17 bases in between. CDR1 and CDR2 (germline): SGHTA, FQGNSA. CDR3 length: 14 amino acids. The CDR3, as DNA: TGTGCCAGCAGCGCAACAACCGGGACACTCGAGCAGTACTTC. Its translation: CASSATTGTLEQYF. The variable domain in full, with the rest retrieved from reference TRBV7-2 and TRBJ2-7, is GAGVSQSPSNKVTEKGKDVELRCDPISGHTALYWYRQSLGQGLEFLIYFQGNSAPDKSGLPSDRFSAERTGGSVSTLTIQRTQQEDSAVYLCASSATTGTLEQYFGPGTRLTVT.

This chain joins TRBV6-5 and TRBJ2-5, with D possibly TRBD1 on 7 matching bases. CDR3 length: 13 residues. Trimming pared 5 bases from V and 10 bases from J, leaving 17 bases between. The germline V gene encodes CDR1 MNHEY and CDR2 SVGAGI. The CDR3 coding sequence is TGTGCCAGCAGTCCGTGGAGGGGGCCGGACCAGTACTTC. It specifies CASSPWRGPDQYF.

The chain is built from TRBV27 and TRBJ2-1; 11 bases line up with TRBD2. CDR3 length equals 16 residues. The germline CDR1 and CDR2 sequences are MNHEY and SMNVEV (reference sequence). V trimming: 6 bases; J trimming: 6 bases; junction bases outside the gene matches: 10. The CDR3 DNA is TGTGCCAGCAGCCCGTTATATAGCGGGAGGGCCAATGAGCAGTTCTTC. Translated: CASSPLYSGRANEQFF.

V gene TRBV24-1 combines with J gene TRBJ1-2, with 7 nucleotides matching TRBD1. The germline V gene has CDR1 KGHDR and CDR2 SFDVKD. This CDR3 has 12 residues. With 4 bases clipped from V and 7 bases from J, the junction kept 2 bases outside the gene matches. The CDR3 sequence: CATSEDRVGYTF. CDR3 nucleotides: TGTGCCACCAGTGAAGACAGGGTTGGCTACACCTTC.

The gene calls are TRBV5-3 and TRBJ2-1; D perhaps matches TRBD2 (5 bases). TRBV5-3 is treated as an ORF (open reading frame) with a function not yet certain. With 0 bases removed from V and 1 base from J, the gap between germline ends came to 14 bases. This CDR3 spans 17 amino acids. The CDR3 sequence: CARSLGASPRSYNEQFF. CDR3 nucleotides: TGTGCCAGAAGCTTGGGGGCTAGCCCCAGGTCCTACAATGAGCAGTTCTTC.